The rows below give T cell receptor beta chains drawn from one sample of a study of a mutant IDH1 vaccine in newly diagnosed glioma. Assay used: immunoSEQ multiplex PCR; TCRdb lists only in-frame clones, some missing. The sample lists about 64,000 clones, 80% to 90% occurring once. These TCRs' antigens remain unknown. The sample here was PBMCs, taken from a glioma patient whose treatment included an IDH1 peptide vaccine. The receptors originated from a man aged 25-45 years with glioma. CDR3s include the opening cysteine and the closing phenylalanine or tryptophan. Each record gives: V gene, CDR3 length, CDR3 protein.

TRBV7-8,14,CASSTTGYNEKLFF
TRBV9,14,CASSAGDYRYEQYF
TRBV28,13,CASSLSRNQPQHF
TRBV5-1,14,CASSLPGPQETQYF
TRBV5-1,14,CASSLDPSGAEAFF
TRBV7-9,14,CASSASSSKDGYTF
TRBV18,18,CASSPGLAGGLNTGELFF
TRBV6-5,15,CASSYARASGNTIYF
TRBV6-4,15,CASSDSFRGDNEQFF
TRBV9,16,CASSVAGTRGVDTQYF
TRBV6-6,16,CASTGPDRGGNQPQHF
TRBV19,24,CASSDPSPPWQGTFAIGDTGELFF
TRBV5-6,16,CASSTPGQGEADTQYF
TRBV27,16,CASSFISKNPAGEQFF